Listed here is a single T cell receptor beta chain. Its antigen is undetermined. The sample comes from a study of shared clonotypes between healthy human individuals. Assay used: immunoSEQ multiplex PCR; TCRdb lists only in-frame clones, some missing. The sample consists of 550,000 to 650,000 clones, about 95% of them appearing once. V lost 2 bases, J lost 3 bases, and 13 bases lay in between. Germline V gene data show CDR1 as SGHVS and CDR2 as FQNEAQ. This CDR3 region has 15 residues. Findings and limits, study-wide: Researchers sampled only blood; tissue repertoires likely differ. Among donors, the sharing of clonotypes was expected to be influenced by sequencing depth.

Naive CD8 cells lacked CD45RO, underwent positive selection for CCR7 and left out terminally differentiated effector memory CD45RA+ cells. The origin of this receptor is a woman aged 25 to 39 in good health. The V and J genes are TRBV7-8 and TRBJ1-1, with D possibly matching TRBD1 (5 bases). The sequenced sample was naive CD8+ T cells sorted from blood. The CDR3 loop reads CASSLFGGVYTEAFF. The CDR3 DNA follows: TGTGCCAGCAGCTTATTTGGGGGAGTCTACACTGAAGCTTTCTTT.